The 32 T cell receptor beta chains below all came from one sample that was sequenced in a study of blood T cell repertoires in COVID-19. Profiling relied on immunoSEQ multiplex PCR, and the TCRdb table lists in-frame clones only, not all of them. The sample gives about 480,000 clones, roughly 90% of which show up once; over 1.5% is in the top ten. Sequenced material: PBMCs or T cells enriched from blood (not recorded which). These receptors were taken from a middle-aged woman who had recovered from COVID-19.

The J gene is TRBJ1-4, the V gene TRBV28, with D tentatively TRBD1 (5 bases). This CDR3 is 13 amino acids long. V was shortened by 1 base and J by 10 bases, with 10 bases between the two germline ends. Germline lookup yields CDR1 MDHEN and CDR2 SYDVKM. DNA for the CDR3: TGTGCCAGCAGTTTATTGGGGGGTGGAAAACTGTTTTTT. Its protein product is CASSLLGGGKLFF.

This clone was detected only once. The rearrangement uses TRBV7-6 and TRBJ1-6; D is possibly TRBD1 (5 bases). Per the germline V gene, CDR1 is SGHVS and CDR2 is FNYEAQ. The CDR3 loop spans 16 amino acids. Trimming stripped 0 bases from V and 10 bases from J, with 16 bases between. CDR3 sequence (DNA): TGTGCCAGCAGCTTAGCGTGGGCCTCTCGGGGGTCACCCCTCCACTTT. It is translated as CASSLAWASRGSPLHF.

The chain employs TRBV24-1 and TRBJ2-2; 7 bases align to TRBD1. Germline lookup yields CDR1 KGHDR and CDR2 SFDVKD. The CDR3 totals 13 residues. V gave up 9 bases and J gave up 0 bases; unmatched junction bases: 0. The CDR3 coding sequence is TGTGCCACCGGACAGGCGAACACCGGGGAGCTGTTTTTT. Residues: CATGQANTGELFF.

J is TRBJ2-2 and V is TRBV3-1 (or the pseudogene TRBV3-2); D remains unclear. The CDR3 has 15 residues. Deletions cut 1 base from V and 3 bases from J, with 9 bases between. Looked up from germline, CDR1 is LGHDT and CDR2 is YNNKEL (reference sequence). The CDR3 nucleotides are TGTGCCAGCAGCCAAGGGCGGTTCTACACCGGGGAGCTGTTTTTT. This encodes CASSQGRFYTGELFF.

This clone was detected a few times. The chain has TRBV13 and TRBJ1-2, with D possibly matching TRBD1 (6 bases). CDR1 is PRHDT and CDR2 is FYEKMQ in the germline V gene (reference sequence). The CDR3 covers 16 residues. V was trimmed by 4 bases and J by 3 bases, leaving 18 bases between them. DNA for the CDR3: TGTGCCAGCAGCTCGACATATGACGGACAGTACTATGGCTACACCTTC. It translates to CASSSTYDGQYYGYTF.

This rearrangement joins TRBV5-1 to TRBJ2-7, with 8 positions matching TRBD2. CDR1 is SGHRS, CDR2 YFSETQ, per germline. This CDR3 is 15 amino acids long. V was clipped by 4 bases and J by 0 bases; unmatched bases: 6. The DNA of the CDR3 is TGCGCCAGCAGCCCCGCGGGGGGTGTCTCCTACGAGCAGTACTTC. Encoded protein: CASSPAGGVSYEQYF.

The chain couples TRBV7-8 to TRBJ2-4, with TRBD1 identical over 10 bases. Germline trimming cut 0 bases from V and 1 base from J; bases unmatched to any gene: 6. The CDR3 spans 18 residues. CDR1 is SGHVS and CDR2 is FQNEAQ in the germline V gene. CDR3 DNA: TGTGCCAGCAGCTTAGCAGGGACAGGGGAAGGCGCCAAAAACATTCAGTACTTC. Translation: CASSLAGTGEGAKNIQYF.

The CDR3 nucleotides are TGTGCCATCAGGTCAGGGGGAGATAATTCACCCCTCCACTTT. The encoded protein is CAIRSGGDNSPLHF. The chain combines TRBV10-3 with TRBJ1-6, with TRBD1 matching over 7 bases. Per germline, CDR1 ENHRY and CDR2 SYGVKD. The ends lost 6 bases at V and 5 bases at J; junction bases unmatched: 4. The CDR3 consists of 14 residues.

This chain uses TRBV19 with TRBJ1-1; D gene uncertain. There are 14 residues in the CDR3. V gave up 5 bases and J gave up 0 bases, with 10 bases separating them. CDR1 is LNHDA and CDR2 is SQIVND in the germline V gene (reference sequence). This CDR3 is CASSEKRVNTEAFF. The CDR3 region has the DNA TGTGCCAGTAGTGAGAAGCGGGTGAACACTGAAGCTTTCTTT.

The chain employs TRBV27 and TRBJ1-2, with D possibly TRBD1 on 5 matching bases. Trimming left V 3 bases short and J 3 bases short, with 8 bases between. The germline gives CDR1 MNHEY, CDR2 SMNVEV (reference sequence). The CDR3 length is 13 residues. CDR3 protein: CASSLVGDYGYTF. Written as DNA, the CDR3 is TGTGCCAGCAGTTTGGTAGGGGACTATGGCTACACCTTC.

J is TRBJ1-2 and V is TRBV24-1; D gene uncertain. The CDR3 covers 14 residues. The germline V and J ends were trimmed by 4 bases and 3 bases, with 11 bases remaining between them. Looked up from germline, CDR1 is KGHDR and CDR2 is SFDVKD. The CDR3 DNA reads TGTGCCACCAGTGACCACACAGTCGACTATGGCTACACCTTC. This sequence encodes CATSDHTVDYGYTF.

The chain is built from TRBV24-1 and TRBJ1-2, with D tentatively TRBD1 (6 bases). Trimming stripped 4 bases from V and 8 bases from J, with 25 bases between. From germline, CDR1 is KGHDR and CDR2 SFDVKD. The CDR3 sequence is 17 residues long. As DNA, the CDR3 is TGTGCCACCAGTGAAGATATACCGGGACAAACACCCCGGGGCTACACCTTC. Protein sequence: CATSEDIPGQTPRGYTF.

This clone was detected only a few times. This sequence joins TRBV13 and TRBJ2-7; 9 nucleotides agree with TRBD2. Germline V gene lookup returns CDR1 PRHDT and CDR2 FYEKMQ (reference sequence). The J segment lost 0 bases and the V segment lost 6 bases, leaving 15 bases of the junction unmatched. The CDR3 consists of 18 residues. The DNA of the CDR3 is TGTGCCAGCAGTCCCGGACAGAGTCTTAGCGGGAGCTCCTACGAGCAGTACTTC. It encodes CASSPGQSLSGSSYEQYF.

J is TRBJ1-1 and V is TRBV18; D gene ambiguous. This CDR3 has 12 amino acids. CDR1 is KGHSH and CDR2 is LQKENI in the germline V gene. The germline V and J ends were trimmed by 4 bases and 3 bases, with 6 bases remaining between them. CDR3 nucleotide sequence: TGTGCCAGCTCACTTAGAGACACTGAAGCTTTCTTT. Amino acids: CASSLRDTEAFF.

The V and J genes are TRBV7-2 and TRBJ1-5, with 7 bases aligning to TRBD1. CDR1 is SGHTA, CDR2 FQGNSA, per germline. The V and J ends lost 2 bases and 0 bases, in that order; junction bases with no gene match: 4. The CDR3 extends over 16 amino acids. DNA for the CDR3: TGTGCCAGCAGCTTATTTACAGGGGATAGCAATCAGCCCCAGCATTTT. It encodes CASSLFTGDSNQPQHF.

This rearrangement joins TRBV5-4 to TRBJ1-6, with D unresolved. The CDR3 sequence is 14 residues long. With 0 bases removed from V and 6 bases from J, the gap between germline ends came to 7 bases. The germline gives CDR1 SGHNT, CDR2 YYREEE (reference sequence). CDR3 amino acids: CASSLEHLNSPLHF. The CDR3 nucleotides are TGTGCCAGCAGCTTGGAGCACCTTAATTCACCCCTCCACTTT.

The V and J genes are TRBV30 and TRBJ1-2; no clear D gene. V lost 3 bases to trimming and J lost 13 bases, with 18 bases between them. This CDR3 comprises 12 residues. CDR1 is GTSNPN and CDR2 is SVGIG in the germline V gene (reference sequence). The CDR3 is CAWSDGRAASTF. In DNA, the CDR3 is TGTGCCTGGAGCGACGGGAGGGCCGCTAGCACCTTC.

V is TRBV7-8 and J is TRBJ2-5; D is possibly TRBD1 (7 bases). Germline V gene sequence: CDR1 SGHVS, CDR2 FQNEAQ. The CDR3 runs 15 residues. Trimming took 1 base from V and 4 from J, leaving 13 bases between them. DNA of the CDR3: TGTGCCAGCAGCTTAGGGGGCGGGACAGCAGAGACCCAGTACTTC. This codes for CASSLGGGTAETQYF.

CDR3 nucleotide sequence: TGCGCCAGCAGAGATCTAGCCGGGGGGGTGGGAGAGACCCAGTACTTC. Its protein product is CASRDLAGGVGETQYF. The V call is TRBV10-2, the J call TRBJ2-5, with 8 nucleotides matching TRBD2. From germline, CDR1 is WSHSY and CDR2 SAAADI. The CDR3 loop spans 16 amino acids. V lost 6 bases and J lost 4; bases outside the gene matches: 13.

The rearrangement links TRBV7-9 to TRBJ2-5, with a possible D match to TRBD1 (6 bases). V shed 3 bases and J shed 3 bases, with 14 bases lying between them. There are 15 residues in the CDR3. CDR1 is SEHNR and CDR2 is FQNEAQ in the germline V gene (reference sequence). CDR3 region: CASSFALGQEETQYF. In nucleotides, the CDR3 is TGTGCCAGCAGCTTCGCATTGGGACAAGAAGAGACCCAGTACTTC.

CDR3 sequence reads: CASSLRGGVYTSQPQHF. CDR3 in DNA: TGTGCCAGCAGTCTCCGTGGAGGGGTGTATACCAGTCAGCCCCAGCATTTT. V gene TRBV27 combines with J gene TRBJ1-5; a weak D match, TRBD1 (5 bases). V was pared by 5 bases and J by 6 bases, with 23 bases between. Germline values: CDR1 MNHEY, CDR2 SMNVEV (reference sequence). The CDR3 covers 17 residues.

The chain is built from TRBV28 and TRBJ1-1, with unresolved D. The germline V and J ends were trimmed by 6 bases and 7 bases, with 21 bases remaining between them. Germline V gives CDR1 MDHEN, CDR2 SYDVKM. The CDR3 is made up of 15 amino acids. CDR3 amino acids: CASSPRHRSRGEAFF. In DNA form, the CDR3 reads TGTGCCAGCAGCCCCAGACACAGATCTCGGGGTGAAGCTTTCTTT.

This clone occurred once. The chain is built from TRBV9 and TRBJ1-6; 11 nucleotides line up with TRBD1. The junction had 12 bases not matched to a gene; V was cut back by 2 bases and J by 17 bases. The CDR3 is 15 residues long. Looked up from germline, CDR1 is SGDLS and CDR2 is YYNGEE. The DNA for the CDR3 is TGTGCCAGCAGCGTTCCCGACAATCCGGGACAGGGGGTCCACTTT. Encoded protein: CASSVPDNPGQGVHF.

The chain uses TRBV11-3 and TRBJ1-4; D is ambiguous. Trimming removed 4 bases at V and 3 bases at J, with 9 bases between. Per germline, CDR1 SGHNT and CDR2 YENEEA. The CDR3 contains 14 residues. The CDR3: CASSSRGANEKLFF. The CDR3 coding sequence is TGTGCCAGCAGCTCCCGCGGGGCTAATGAAAAACTGTTTTTT.

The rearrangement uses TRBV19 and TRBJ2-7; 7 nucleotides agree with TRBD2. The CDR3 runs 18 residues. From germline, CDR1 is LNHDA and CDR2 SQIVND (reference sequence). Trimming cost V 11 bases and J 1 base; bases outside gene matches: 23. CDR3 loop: CAEVGGVPSGLFSYEQYF. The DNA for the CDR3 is TGTGCCGAAGTAGGTGGGGTCCCTAGCGGCCTTTTTTCCTACGAGCAGTACTTC.

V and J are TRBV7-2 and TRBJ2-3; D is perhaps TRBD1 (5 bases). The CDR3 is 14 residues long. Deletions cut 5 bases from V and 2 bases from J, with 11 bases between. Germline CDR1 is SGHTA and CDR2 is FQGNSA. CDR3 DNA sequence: TGTGCCAGCAGCCTTGGGGCTTTCACAGATACGCAGTATTTT. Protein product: CASSLGAFTDTQYF.

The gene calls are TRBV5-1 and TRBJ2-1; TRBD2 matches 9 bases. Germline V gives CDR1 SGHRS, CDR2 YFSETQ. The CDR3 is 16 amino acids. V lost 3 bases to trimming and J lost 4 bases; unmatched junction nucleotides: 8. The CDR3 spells CASSSIGGREYNEQFF. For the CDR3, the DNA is TGCGCCAGCAGCTCTATCGGCGGGAGGGAATACAATGAGCAGTTCTTC.

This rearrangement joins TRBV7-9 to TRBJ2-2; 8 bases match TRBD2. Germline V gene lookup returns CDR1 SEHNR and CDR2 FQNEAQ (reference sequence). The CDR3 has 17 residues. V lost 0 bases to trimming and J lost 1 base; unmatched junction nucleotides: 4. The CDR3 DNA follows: TGTGCCAGCAGCTTAGCGGAGGCGGGAGGGAACACCGGGGAGCTGTTTTTT. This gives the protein CASSLAEAGGNTGELFF.

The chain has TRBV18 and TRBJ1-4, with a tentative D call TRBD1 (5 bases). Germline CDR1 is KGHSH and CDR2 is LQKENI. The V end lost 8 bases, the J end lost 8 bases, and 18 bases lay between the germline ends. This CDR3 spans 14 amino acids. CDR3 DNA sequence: TGTGCCAGCCCGCCGGGACCCCGGGGGGAAAAACTGTTTTTT. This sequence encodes CASPPGPRGEKLFF.

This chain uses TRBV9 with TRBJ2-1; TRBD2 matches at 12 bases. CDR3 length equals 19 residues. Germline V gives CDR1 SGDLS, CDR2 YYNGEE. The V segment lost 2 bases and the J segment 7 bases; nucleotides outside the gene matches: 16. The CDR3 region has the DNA TGTGCCAGCAGCGTCGACAGGGGACTAGCGGGTACCAGTTCGAATGAGCAGTTCTTC. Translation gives CASSVDRGLAGTSSNEQFF.

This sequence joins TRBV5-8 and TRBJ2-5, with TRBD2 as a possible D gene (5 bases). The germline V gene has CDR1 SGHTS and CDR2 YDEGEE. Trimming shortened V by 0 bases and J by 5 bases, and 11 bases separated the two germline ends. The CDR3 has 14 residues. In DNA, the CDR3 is TGTGCCAGCAGCTTGGCCGGGGTCAGGGAGACCCAGTACTTC. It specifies CASSLAGVRETQYF.

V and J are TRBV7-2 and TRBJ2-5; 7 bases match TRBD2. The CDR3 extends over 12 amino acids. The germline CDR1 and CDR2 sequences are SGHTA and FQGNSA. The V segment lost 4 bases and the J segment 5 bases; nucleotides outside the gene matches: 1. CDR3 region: CASSSGGETQYF. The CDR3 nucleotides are TGTGCCAGCAGCTCCGGGGGGGAGACCCAGTACTTC. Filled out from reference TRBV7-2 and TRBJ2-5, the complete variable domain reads GAGVSQSPSNKVTEKGKDVELRCDPISGHTALYWYRQSLGQGLEFLIYFQGNSAPDKSGLPSDRFSAERTGGSVSTLTIQRTQQEDSAVYLCASSSGGETQYFGPGTRLLVL.